Included here is one T cell receptor beta chain sequence, with context. Produced via immunoSEQ multiplex PCR; TCRdb's table is partial and in-frame only. The sample gives 200,000 to 250,000 clones, about 84% of which show up once; less than 8% is in the top ten. All enrollees were about 18 to 89 years old and from around 25 US areas. Membership in each cohort depended on participant-reported clinical history. The data derive from a study of blood T cell repertoires in COVID-19. Study-wide background: From the United States, Italy and Spain came samples of acute and convalescent COVID-19. The analysed material was cDNA or gDNA that came from T cells, B-cell-depleted T cells, or PBMCs.

Trimming cost V 5 bases and J 8 bases, with 12 bases left between them. There are 12 residues in the CDR3. The germline gives CDR1 MDHEN, CDR2 SYDVKM. The V gene is TRBV28, the J gene TRBJ1-2, with D perhaps matching TRBD1 (6 bases). Sequenced sample: PBMCs or T cells enriched from blood (not recorded which). The TCR sequence derives from a woman aged 40 to 50 with acute COVID-19. The CDR3 DNA sequence: TGTGCCAGCAGTAACAGGGCGGCGGGCTACACCTTC. Translation: CASSNRAAGYTF.